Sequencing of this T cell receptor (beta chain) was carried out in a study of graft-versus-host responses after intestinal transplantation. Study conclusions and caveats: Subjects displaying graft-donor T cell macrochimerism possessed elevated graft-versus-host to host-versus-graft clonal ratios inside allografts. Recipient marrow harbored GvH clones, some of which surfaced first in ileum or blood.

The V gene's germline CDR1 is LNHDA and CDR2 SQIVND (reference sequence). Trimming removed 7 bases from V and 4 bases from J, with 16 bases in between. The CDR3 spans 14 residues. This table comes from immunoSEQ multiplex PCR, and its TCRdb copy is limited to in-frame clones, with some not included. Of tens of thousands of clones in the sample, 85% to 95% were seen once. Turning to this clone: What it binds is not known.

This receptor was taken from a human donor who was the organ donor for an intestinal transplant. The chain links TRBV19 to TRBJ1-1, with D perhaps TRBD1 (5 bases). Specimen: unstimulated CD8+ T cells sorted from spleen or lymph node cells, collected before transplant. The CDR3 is CASIRGTGPTEAFF. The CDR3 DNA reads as TGTGCCAGTATCCGTGGGACGGGCCCCACTGAAGCTTTCTTT.